One sample yielded the 26 T cell receptor beta chains listed below, sequenced in a study of identifying expanded T cells in peripheral blood. Produced via immunoSEQ multiplex PCR; TCRdb's table is partial and in-frame only. This repertoire shows tens of thousands of clones, roughly 81% found once; its top ten account for roughly 4%. The sequencing sample was made of blood. The receptors were sampled from a person between 18 and 75 years old in good health.

This sequence joins TRBV5-6 and TRBJ2-7; D might be TRBD1 (5 bases). V gave up 1 base and J gave up 1 base, with 18 bases separating them. Per germline, CDR1 SGHDT and CDR2 YYEEEE. CDR3 size: 17 residues. The CDR3 DNA reads TGTGCCAGCAGCTTGATAGGGGATGCCAAGGGGTCCTACGAGCAGTACTTC. This gives the protein CASSLIGDAKGSYEQYF.

The CDR3 loop reads CASSLFQAKNIQYF. CDR3 bases: TGTGCCAGCAGCTTATTCCAGGCCAAAAACATTCAGTACTTC. V is TRBV11-2 and J is TRBJ2-4; D unresolved. Germline assignment: CDR1 SGHAT and CDR2 FQNNGV. The CDR3 spans 14 residues. With 2 bases removed from V and 1 base from J, the gap between germline ends came to 6 bases.

CDR3 bases: TGTGCCAGCAGCCCTGGCGTCGCAGAGACCCAGTACTTC. It yields the protein CASSPGVAETQYF. The chain has TRBV7-9 and TRBJ2-5; D remains unclear. V lost 5 bases and J 4 bases, leaving 11 bases between the germline ends. Germline V gene data show CDR1 as SEHNR and CDR2 as FQNEAQ (reference sequence). The CDR3 contains 13 residues.

CDR3 nucleotide sequence: TGTGCCAGCAGTTACGATAGGAGGGGGACTGAAGCTTTCTTT. Translating it yields CASSYDRRGTEAFF. The chain employs TRBV6-6 and TRBJ1-1; weak D call: TRBD1 (6 bases). V gave up 2 bases and J gave up 5 bases, with 12 bases separating them. The CDR3 loop spans 14 amino acids. The germline V gene has CDR1 MNHNY and CDR2 SVGAGI (reference sequence).

The chain uses TRBV12-5 and TRBJ1-1; weak D call: TRBD1 (6 bases). The CDR3 totals 16 residues. Germline loops: CDR1 LGHNT, CDR2 FRNRAP. V gave up 5 bases and J gave up 6 bases, with 22 bases separating them. Here the CDR3 DNA reads TGTGCTAGTGGTCCGGGATCAGGGGCCCCTACCCCTGAAGCTTTCTTT. Translating gives CASGPGSGAPTPEAFF. The full variable domain, completed using reference TRBV12-5 and TRBJ1-1, is DARVTQTPRHKVTEMGQEVTMRCQPILGHNTVFWYRQTMMQGLELLAYFRNRAPLDDSGMPKDRFSAEMPDATLATLKIQPSEPRDSAVYFCASGPGSGAPTPEAFFGQGTRLTVV.

The chain employs TRBV4-1 and TRBJ1-1, with D unresolved. The germline CDR1 and CDR2 sequences are MGHRA and YSYEKL. The CDR3 is 15 residues long. Between the trimmed V and J ends, which lost 0 bases and 6 bases, there was a span of 14 bases. The CDR3 here is CASSQDIIKEAEAFF. The CDR3 region has the DNA TGCGCCAGCAGCCAAGATATCATCAAGGAAGCTGAAGCTTTCTTT.

The gene calls are TRBV7-2 and TRBJ2-5; 7 bases line up with TRBD1. Germline V lookup: CDR1 SGHTA, CDR2 FQGNSA. Losses at the gene ends were 5 bases for V and 5 bases for J; bases not matched to a gene: 8. This CDR3 is 14 amino acids long. CDR3 residues: CASSARQGWETQYF. Here the CDR3 DNA reads TGTGCCAGCAGCGCTCGACAGGGTTGGGAGACCCAGTACTTC.

The genes are TRBV5-8 and TRBJ1-5; weak D call: TRBD1 (5 bases). The germline V gene encodes CDR1 SGHTS and CDR2 YDEGEE. The V and J ends lost 2 bases and 3 bases respectively, with 15 bases between them. The CDR3 consists of 16 residues. The DNA of the CDR3 is TGTGCCAGCAGCTTAGGTAAGGGGTCTTCCAATCAGCCCCAGCATTTT. Translation gives CASSLGKGSSNQPQHF.

The chain has TRBV6-1 and TRBJ2-7; 7 positions match TRBD1. Germline V gives CDR1 MNHNS, CDR2 SASEGT. This CDR3 comprises 14 residues. Unmatched junction bases numbered 6, after V lost 4 bases and J lost 3 bases. CDR3 sequence (DNA): TGTGCCAGCAGTGCCGACAGGGAAATCTACGAGCAGTACTTC. This codes for CASSADREIYEQYF.

The genes are TRBV30 and TRBJ1-2; TRBD1 matches at 8 bases. This CDR3 is 13 amino acids long. The germline V gene has CDR1 GTSNPN and CDR2 SVGIG (reference sequence). V shed 4 bases and J 6 bases; nucleotides not matched to a gene: 7. For the CDR3, the DNA is TGTGCCTGGACTGGGACAGGCAGGCATGGCTACACCTTC. Protein: CAWTGTGRHGYTF.

V and J are TRBV9 and TRBJ2-6, with a tentative D call TRBD1 (5 bases). This CDR3 comprises 18 residues. Germline V gene sequence: CDR1 SGDLS, CDR2 YYNGEE. Trimming removed 3 bases from V and 0 bases from J, with 16 bases in between. The CDR3, as DNA: TGTGCCAGCAGCGCCCCGACAGACATAAGCTCTGGGGCCAACGTCCTGACTTTC. This sequence encodes CASSAPTDISSGANVLTF.

The chain links TRBV30 to TRBJ1-1; the match to TRBD1 covers 7 bases. Germline values: CDR1 GTSNPN, CDR2 SVGIG (reference sequence). The CDR3 is 15 amino acids. Trimming cost V 5 bases and J 1 base; bases outside gene matches: 10. CDR3 bases: TGTGCCTGGGAACCCAGACAGGGATCGAACACTGAAGCTTTCTTT. Translating gives CAWEPRQGSNTEAFF.

The J gene is TRBJ1-3, the V gene TRBV19; D is undetermined. The CDR3 is 15 amino acids. Germline assignment: CDR1 LNHDA and CDR2 SQIVND (reference sequence). V was shortened by 3 bases and J by 2 bases, with 11 bases between the two germline ends. For the CDR3, the DNA is TGTGCCAGTAGTATGGACCTATCCACTGGAAACACCATATATTTT. The encoded protein is CASSMDLSTGNTIYF.

In DNA form, the CDR3 reads TGCAGCGTCAGTGGACCGGAAAAATCCTTCTACGAGCAGTACTTC. Amino acids: CSVSGPEKSFYEQYF. The chain couples TRBV29-1 to TRBJ2-7; D unclear. V gave up 6 bases and J gave up 3 bases, with 21 bases separating them. The CDR3 runs 15 residues. CDR1 and CDR2 (germline): SQVTM, ANQGSEA.

CDR3 nucleotide sequence: TGTGCCAGCAGCGTGGGGGGGTCACCCCTCCACTTT. It codes for CASSVGGSPLHF. The V call is TRBV9, the J call TRBJ1-6; D possibly corresponds to TRBD1 (5 bases). V lost 2 bases and J lost 10, with 7 bases in between. The CDR3 spans 12 residues. CDR1 is SGDLS and CDR2 is YYNGEE in the germline V gene.

This chain uses TRBV7-9 with TRBJ1-6; D ambiguous. Germline CDR1 reads SEHNR; CDR2 reads FQNEAQ (reference sequence). The CDR3 spans 15 residues. The V gene lost 3 bases and the J gene lost 9 bases, with 15 bases spanning the gap. CDR3 nucleotides: TGTGCCAGCAGCTTGTACGAGTTTGGTGGTTCACCCCTCCACTTT. This codes for CASSLYEFGGSPLHF.

The V and J genes are TRBV7-6 and TRBJ2-3; no firm D call. From germline, CDR1 is SGHVS and CDR2 FNYEAQ. V was trimmed by 0 bases and J by 1 base, leaving 5 bases between them. CDR3 size: 14 residues. The CDR3 here is CASSLARGTDTQYF. CDR3 bases: TGTGCCAGCAGCTTAGCGAGAGGCACAGATACGCAGTATTTT.

The rearrangement uses TRBV2 and TRBJ2-5; D possibly corresponds to TRBD1 (8 bases). This CDR3 has 15 amino acids. CDR1 is SNHLY and CDR2 is FYNNEI in the germline V gene. V dropped 7 bases and J dropped 2 bases, with 17 bases sitting between them. The CDR3 sequence: CASKEAQGGQETQYF. The CDR3 DNA follows: TGTGCCAGCAAAGAAGCACAGGGGGGGCAAGAGACCCAGTACTTC.

This clone was recorded a few times. The chain carries TRBV15 and TRBJ1-5; D is uncertain. CDR3 length: 13 residues. Germline V gene lookup returns CDR1 LNHNV and CDR2 YYDKDF (reference sequence). The V end lost 0 bases, the J end lost 7 bases, and 7 bases lay between the germline ends. The CDR3 loop reads CATSRDLGQPQHF. The CDR3 nucleotides read TGTGCCACCAGCAGAGATCTGGGACAGCCCCAGCATTTT.

V is TRBV15 and J is TRBJ2-1; TRBD2 matches at 12 bases. Germline V gives CDR1 LNHNV, CDR2 YYDKDF (reference sequence). This CDR3 contains 15 residues. The J segment lost 4 bases and the V segment lost 9 bases, leaving 7 bases of the junction unmatched. CDR3 protein: CATLETSGGYNEQFF. The CDR3 DNA sequence: TGTGCCACTCTCGAGACTAGCGGGGGTTACAATGAGCAGTTCTTC.

The chain employs TRBV6-5 and TRBJ2-7; 7 bases line up with TRBD1. Germline loops: CDR1 MNHEY, CDR2 SVGAGI. This CDR3 comprises 13 residues. V was clipped by 2 bases and J by 3 bases; unmatched bases: 1. CDR3 in amino acids: CASSYRQGYEQYF. CDR3 bases: TGTGCCAGCAGTTACAGACAGGGCTACGAGCAGTACTTC.

The V gene is TRBV27, the J gene TRBJ2-2, with a tentative D call TRBD1 (5 bases). The germline V gene encodes CDR1 MNHEY and CDR2 SMNVEV (reference sequence). Trimming cost V 4 bases and J 1 base, with 7 bases left between them. This CDR3 region has 14 residues. CDR3 residues: CASSWGRNTGELFF. The CDR3 nucleotides read TGTGCCAGCAGTTGGGGCAGGAACACCGGGGAGCTGTTTTTT.

The chain's CDR3 is CASSQLPRVQNEKLFF. Written as DNA, the CDR3 is TGCGCCAGCAGCCAACTTCCCCGGGTACAAAATGAAAAACTGTTTTTT. This sequence joins TRBV4-1 and TRBJ1-4; D gene uncertain. The CDR3 has 16 amino acids. The V and J ends lost 2 bases and 5 bases respectively, with 15 bases between them. The germline V gene encodes CDR1 MGHRA and CDR2 YSYEKL.

The rearrangement links TRBV7-8 to TRBJ2-7; the D is unclear. Germline V gives CDR1 SGHVS, CDR2 FQNEAQ. The CDR3 runs to 14 residues. V was clipped by 0 bases and J by 0 bases, with 6 bases between them. The DNA for the CDR3 is TGTGCCAGCAGCTTAGCTCAACTCTCCTACGAGCAGTACTTC. Amino acids: CASSLAQLSYEQYF.

In DNA, the CDR3 is TGTGCCAGCAGCTTGGCAGATAGCAATCAGCCCCAGCATTTT. Translated: CASSLADSNQPQHF. The chain employs TRBV7-9 and TRBJ1-5, with D uncertain. CDR3 length equals 14 residues. The germline CDR1 and CDR2 sequences are SEHNR and FQNEAQ (reference sequence). Trimming removed 3 bases from V and 0 bases from J, with 6 bases in between.

The rearrangement joins TRBV9 to TRBJ1-2; TRBD1 agrees at 7 bases. Germline loops: CDR1 SGDLS, CDR2 YYNGEE. CDR3 size: 17 residues. Germline trimming cut 5 bases from V and 0 bases from J; bases unmatched to any gene: 13. The CDR3 loop reads CASRSSGTDRANYGYTF. As DNA, the CDR3 is TGTGCCAGCAGGTCGTCCGGGACAGATCGGGCTAACTATGGCTACACCTTC. Looking up the rest from reference TRBV9 and TRBJ1-2 gives the full variable domain: DSGVTQTPKHLITATGQRVTLRCSPRSGDLSVYWYQQSLDQGLQFLIQYYNGEERAKGNILERFSAQQFPDLHSELNLSSLELGDSALYFCASRSSGTDRANYGYTFGSGTRLTVV.